Below are 31 T cell receptor beta chains sequenced from a single sample in a study of blood T cell repertoires in COVID-19. The protocol was immunoSEQ multiplex PCR, while the TCRdb copy is restricted to in-frame clones and leaves out a portion. The sample gives roughly 140,000 clones, approximately 80% of which show up once; 6.2% is in the top ten. The specimen sequenced was PBMCs or T cells enriched from blood (not recorded which). The source of these receptors is a middle-aged woman who had recovered from COVID-19.

V is TRBV3-1 (or the pseudogene TRBV3-2) and J is TRBJ2-7, with TRBD1 as a possible D gene (6 bases). The CDR3 is made up of 14 amino acids. V was trimmed by 3 bases and J by 4 bases, leaving 13 bases between them. CDR1 LGHDT and CDR2 YNNKEL come from the germline V gene (reference sequence). The CDR3, as DNA: TGTGCCAGCAGCCATATTGGGACAATTTACGAGCAGTACTTC. Amino acids: CASSHIGTIYEQYF.

The rearrangement joins TRBV12-3 or TRBV12-4 to TRBJ2-7; no definite D call. The CDR3 contains 13 residues. Trimming shortened V by 1 base and J by 0 bases, and 4 bases separated the two germline ends. This CDR3 is CASSLGVSYEQYF. The CDR3 DNA reads TGTGCCAGCAGTTTAGGCGTCTCCTACGAGCAGTACTTC.

This sequence joins TRBV18 and TRBJ2-1; no reliable D call. V was clipped by 0 bases and J by 5 bases, with 8 bases between them. This CDR3 has 14 residues. CDR1 is KGHSH and CDR2 is LQKENI in the germline V gene. CDR3 nucleotide sequence: TGTGCCAGCTCACCACCGAGCCTAGACAATGAGCAGTTCTTC. Its protein product is CASSPPSLDNEQFF.

The chain is built from TRBV5-1 and TRBJ2-5, with D tentatively TRBD2 (5 bases). The CDR3 consists of 11 residues. V was pared by 5 bases and J by 4 bases, with 6 bases between. Looked up from germline, CDR1 is SGHRS and CDR2 is YFSETQ. CDR3 DNA sequence: TGCGCCAGCAGGGAGGCAGAGACCCAGTACTTC. Protein sequence: CASREAETQYF.

The gene calls are TRBV4-1 and TRBJ2-4; D is uncertain. Trimming pared 1 base from V and 6 bases from J, leaving 7 bases between. The CDR3 spans 13 residues. Germline V gives CDR1 MGHRA, CDR2 YSYEKL. The CDR3 bases are TGCGCCAGCAGCCAAGCCCTCTCAAACATTCAGTACTTC. Residues: CASSQALSNIQYF.

For this clone: Relative to the germline gene, one junction end is altered; a read error may explain this. V and J are TRBV5-8 and TRBJ2-7; 11 bases are a match to TRBD2. CDR1 and CDR2 from the germline V gene are SGHTS and YDEGEE. This CDR3 contains 14 residues. CDR3 loop: CASSSGLAAYGQYF. CDR3 in DNA: TGTGCCAGCAGCTCGGGACTAGCGGCCTACGGGCAGTACTTC.

This chain links TRBV28 with TRBJ1-2; D is possibly TRBD1 (5 bases). This CDR3 has 14 residues. V was shortened by 3 bases and J by 3 bases, with 11 bases between the two germline ends. The germline gives CDR1 MDHEN, CDR2 SYDVKM. CDR3: CASSFPGFDYGYTF. The CDR3 DNA reads as TGTGCCAGCAGTTTCCCAGGGTTTGACTATGGCTACACCTTC.

This clone has just one count. The J gene is TRBJ2-5, the V gene TRBV5-1; 8 bases map to TRBD1. This CDR3 has 16 amino acids. The V gene end was trimmed by 4 bases and the J gene end by 4 bases; junction bases not matched to a gene: 12. Germline values: CDR1 SGHRS, CDR2 YFSETQ. The CDR3 is CASSQGAQAGTETQYF. As DNA, the CDR3 is TGCGCCAGCAGCCAGGGGGCGCAGGCGGGAACAGAGACCCAGTACTTC.

The V and J genes are TRBV2 and TRBJ1-1, with D possibly TRBD1 on 6 matching bases. This CDR3 region has 12 residues. Trimming removed 10 bases at V and 3 bases at J, with 12 bases between. Germline V gene data show CDR1 as SNHLY and CDR2 as FYNNEI. CDR3 protein: CATITGYTEAFF. For the CDR3, the DNA is TGTGCCACCATAACAGGGTACACTGAAGCTTTCTTT. The whole variable domain, remainder taken from reference TRBV2 and TRBJ1-1, is EPEVTQTPSHQVTQMGQEVILRCVPISNHLYFYWYRQILGQKVEFLVSFYNNEISEKSEIFDDQFSVERPDGSNFTLKIRSTKLEDSAMYFCATITGYTEAFFGQGTRLTVV.

V is TRBV20-1 and J is TRBJ2-7; TRBD1 agrees at 8 bases. In germline, CDR1 is DFQATT, CDR2 SNEGSKA (reference sequence). The CDR3 runs to 16 residues. V shed 3 bases and J 5 bases; nucleotides not matched to a gene: 15. The CDR3, as DNA: TGCAGTGCTAGTCGGGGTTCGGACAGGGATATCAACGAGCAGTACTTC. Its protein product is CSASRGSDRDINEQYF.

CDR3 bases: TGTGCCAGCAGCTTGGGACTAGCGGGAGTTGAGACCCAGTACTTC. Translating gives CASSLGLAGVETQYF. V is TRBV5-5 and J is TRBJ2-5; TRBD2 aligns across 12 bases. CDR3 length equals 15 residues. Unmatched junction bases numbered 2, after V lost 0 bases and J lost 5 bases. Germline V gene lookup returns CDR1 SGHKS and CDR2 YYEKEE (reference sequence).

The V call is TRBV14, the J call TRBJ2-1, with D possibly TRBD2 on 6 matching bases. Trimming shortened V by 0 bases and J by 0 bases, and 9 bases separated the two germline ends. The CDR3 contains 16 residues. CDR1 SGHDN and CDR2 FVKESK come from the germline V gene. The CDR3 DNA follows: TGTGCCAGCAGCCAAGATGGGGGGTTCTCCTACAATGAGCAGTTCTTC. Translated, it gives CASSQDGGFSYNEQFF.

J is TRBJ1-5 and V is TRBV6-5, with 7 bases aligning to TRBD1. This CDR3 region has 14 residues. Per the germline V gene, CDR1 is MNHEY and CDR2 is SVGAGI. The J segment lost 5 bases and the V segment lost 6 bases, leaving 7 bases of the junction unmatched. The CDR3 DNA sequence: TGTGCCAGCAGCTCCTACAGGGGTGATCAGCCCCAGCATTTT. Translating it yields CASSSYRGDQPQHF.

The table lists this clone with a count of one. The genes are TRBV19 and TRBJ1-3; D gene unclear. Germline V lookup: CDR1 LNHDA, CDR2 SQIVND (reference sequence). V was shortened by 8 bases and J by 0 bases, with 5 bases between the two germline ends. The CDR3 is 12 residues long. The CDR3 DNA follows: TGTGCCAGTGGACTCTCTGGAAACACCATATATTTT. Translating it yields CASGLSGNTIYF.

CDR3 region: CASSLKGASTEAFF. DNA for the CDR3: TGTGCCAGCAGCTTGAAGGGGGCAAGCACTGAAGCTTTCTTT. The gene calls are TRBV5-4 and TRBJ1-1; 7 nucleotides align to TRBD1. The CDR3 runs 14 residues. V gave up 1 base and J gave up 4 bases; unmatched junction bases: 4. Looked up from germline, CDR1 is SGHNT and CDR2 is YYREEE (reference sequence).

The V gene is TRBV12-3 or TRBV12-4, the J gene TRBJ2-3, with unresolved D. The CDR3 contains 12 residues. The V end lost 7 bases, the J end lost 6 bases, and 11 bases lay between the germline ends. The CDR3 DNA is TGTGCCAGCACCCCTAACGTGGATACGCAGTATTTT. Protein product: CASTPNVDTQYF.

CDR3 coding DNA: TGTGCCAGCAGTATACCCCGGGAGACTGGAAACACCATATATTTT. It is translated as CASSIPRETGNTIYF. The chain has TRBV6-5 and TRBJ1-3, with D uncertain. V lost 5 bases and J lost 2, with 13 bases in between. The germline V gene has CDR1 MNHEY and CDR2 SVGAGI. The CDR3 extends over 15 amino acids.

V usage is TRBV4-1 and J usage is TRBJ2-7, with a weak D call TRBD1 (6 bases). V was trimmed by 0 bases and J by 6 bases, leaving 18 bases between them. The germline CDR1 and CDR2 sequences are MGHRA and YSYEKL. The CDR3 spans 16 residues. This CDR3 reads CASSQDSRQVFLEQYF. In nucleotides, the CDR3 is TGCGCCAGCAGCCAAGATTCTCGACAGGTTTTCCTCGAGCAGTACTTC.

The chain uses TRBV2 and TRBJ1-2; TRBD1 agrees at 9 bases. V was clipped by 6 bases and J by 5 bases; unmatched bases: 4. Germline values: CDR1 SNHLY, CDR2 FYNNEI. The CDR3 runs 13 residues. The CDR3 DNA reads TGTGCCAGCAGCCCCGGACAGGGGTATGGCTACACCTTC. Its protein product is CASSPGQGYGYTF. Using reference TRBV2 and TRBJ1-2 for the parts outside the CDR3, the full variable domain is EPEVTQTPSHQVTQMGQEVILRCVPISNHLYFYWYRQILGQKVEFLVSFYNNEISEKSEIFDDQFSVERPDGSNFTLKIRSTKLEDSAMYFCASSPGQGYGYTFGSGTRLTVV.

This chain joins TRBV4-1 and TRBJ1-4; no clear D gene. Trimming took off 0 bases at V and 6 bases at J, with 8 bases between the two ends. Germline lookup yields CDR1 MGHRA and CDR2 YSYEKL. The CDR3 loop spans 14 amino acids. CDR3 loop: CASSQEGGDEKLFF. The DNA of the CDR3 is TGCGCCAGCAGCCAAGAAGGTGGAGATGAAAAACTGTTTTTT.

This chain joins TRBV6-5 and TRBJ1-5, with D tentatively TRBD1 (5 bases). Trimming left V 5 bases short and J 0 bases short, with 11 bases between. Germline CDR1 reads MNHEY; CDR2 reads SVGAGI. The CDR3 extends over 15 amino acids. The DNA for the CDR3 is TGTGCCAGCAGTCCCCGGGGGTATAGCAATCAGCCCCAGCATTTT. Amino acid sequence: CASSPRGYSNQPQHF.

The chain combines TRBV30 with TRBJ1-1; no reliable D call. Germline assignment: CDR1 GTSNPN and CDR2 SVGIG (reference sequence). The CDR3 is 13 amino acids. V was trimmed by 0 bases and J by 5 bases, leaving 10 bases between them. The CDR3 loop reads CAWSVHSGTEAFF. The CDR3 region has the DNA TGTGCCTGGAGTGTACACTCGGGAACTGAAGCTTTCTTT.

V usage is TRBV5-6 and J usage is TRBJ2-3, with D possibly TRBD2 on 5 matching bases. The CDR3 has 12 amino acids. Trimming pared 4 bases from V and 6 bases from J, leaving 9 bases between. The germline V gene has CDR1 SGHDT and CDR2 YYEEEE. The CDR3 region has the DNA TGTGCCAGCAGCCGAGGCGGGGATACGCAGTATTTT. Encoded protein: CASSRGGDTQYF.

The chain combines TRBV19 with TRBJ1-1; 9 bases line up with TRBD1. Germline assignment: CDR1 LNHDA and CDR2 SQIVND (reference sequence). The trim removed 6 bases at V and 4 bases at J, leaving 3 bases unmatched. The CDR3 has 13 residues. In DNA, the CDR3 is TGTGCCAGTAGCACGACAGGGGGCACTGAAGCTTTCTTT. It yields the protein CASSTTGGTEAFF.

There are many counts of this clone. The V gene is TRBV27, the J gene TRBJ1-3, with D hard to call. Germline V gene data show CDR1 as MNHEY and CDR2 as SMNVEV (reference sequence). V was trimmed by 5 bases and J by 2 bases, leaving 10 bases between them. The CDR3 consists of 14 residues. In DNA form, the CDR3 reads TGTGCCAGCAGTCAAGAGGGCGCTGGAAACACCATATATTTT. Encoded protein: CASSQEGAGNTIYF.

The V gene is TRBV7-9, the J gene TRBJ1-2, with D tentatively TRBD1 (5 bases). V lost 5 bases, J lost 4 bases, and 20 bases lay in between. The CDR3 runs to 16 residues. Germline values: CDR1 SEHNR, CDR2 FQNEAQ (reference sequence). In DNA form, the CDR3 reads TGTGCCAGCAGCCACCCATCACAGGCGGCGGTCTATGGCTACACCTTC. Translated, it gives CASSHPSQAAVYGYTF.

This clone showed up just once. This rearrangement joins TRBV28 to TRBJ1-2; 9 bases map to TRBD1. CDR3 size: 15 residues. V was clipped by 7 bases and J by 4 bases; unmatched bases: 10. Germline V CDR1 and CDR2: MDHEN, SYDVKM. CDR3 coding DNA: TGTGCCAGCACCGCTAGAGGGACAGGGTTCTATGGCTACACCTTC. As protein: CASTARGTGFYGYTF.

This sequence joins TRBV7-2 and TRBJ1-1, with TRBD1 as a possible D gene (5 bases). Germline assignment: CDR1 SGHTA and CDR2 FQGNSA. The CDR3 covers 16 residues. V was cut by 4 bases and J by 1 base, with 16 bases left in between. CDR3 DNA: TGTGCCAGCAGCTCCTGGTACGGGGGAACGAACACTGAAGCTTTCTTT. Translation: CASSSWYGGTNTEAFF.

V usage is TRBV12-3 or TRBV12-4 and J usage is TRBJ2-7; no firm D call. Trimming took 1 base from V and 5 from J, leaving 9 bases between them. The CDR3 is 13 amino acids. The CDR3 sequence is CASSLVVGDEQYF. The CDR3 bases are TGTGCCAGCAGTTTAGTGGTGGGCGACGAGCAGTACTTC.

The chain is built from TRBV9 and TRBJ2-1, with TRBD2 matching 9 bases. This CDR3 comprises 16 residues. The V gene's germline CDR1 is SGDLS and CDR2 YYNGEE. V dropped 4 bases and J dropped 10; count of bases not matched to a gene: 15. DNA for the CDR3: TGTGCCAGCAGCTTTGCGGGAGGGCCCTCCCCGAACGAGCAGTTCTTC. It yields the protein CASSFAGGPSPNEQFF.

V usage is TRBV29-1 and J usage is TRBJ2-7, with 11 bases identical to TRBD2. From germline, CDR1 is SQVTM and CDR2 ANQGSEA. This CDR3 comprises 13 residues. V lost 7 bases and J lost 3; bases outside the gene matches: 5. In nucleotides, the CDR3 is TGCAGCGAGCCTACTAGCGGGAGCTACGAGCAGTACTTC. Its protein product is CSEPTSGSYEQYF.